The clone carrying this T cell receptor (beta chain) was observed at least ten times. Its antigen is not identified. The library was built from about 400 ng RNA with molecular barcoded adaptors for alpha/delta and beta/gamma chains. TCRdb called the reads again in MiXCR, with one record for every CDR3 protein. The sample includes around 29,000 distinct CDR3 sequences, 13% to 15% of them seen just once. These data originate in a study of read filtering for tumor transcriptome and immune sequencing. Study summary: Mean patient age was approximately 66 years, range roughly 40 to 80; 17 male, around 15 female. Transcriptome libraries were built from DNase-treated RNA.

Unmatched junction bases numbered 6, after V lost 6 bases and J lost 7 bases. CDR3 length: 13 amino acids. CDR1 and CDR2 from the germline V gene are MNHEY and SVGAGI. Study results and caveats: Even smaller IR-seq throughput identified most shared clonotypes. IR-seq and RNA-seq agreed better without single-read clonotypes.

This chain joins TRBV6-5 and TRBJ2-1; TRBD1 matches 7 bases. This clonotype originated in a donor at least 40 years old with multiple myeloma. The sample comprised a population of CD138-negative cells sorted from bone marrow. The CDR3 here is CASRIGTENEQFF. The CDR3 bases are TGTGCCAGCAGAATCGGGACAGAGAATGAGCAGTTCTTC.